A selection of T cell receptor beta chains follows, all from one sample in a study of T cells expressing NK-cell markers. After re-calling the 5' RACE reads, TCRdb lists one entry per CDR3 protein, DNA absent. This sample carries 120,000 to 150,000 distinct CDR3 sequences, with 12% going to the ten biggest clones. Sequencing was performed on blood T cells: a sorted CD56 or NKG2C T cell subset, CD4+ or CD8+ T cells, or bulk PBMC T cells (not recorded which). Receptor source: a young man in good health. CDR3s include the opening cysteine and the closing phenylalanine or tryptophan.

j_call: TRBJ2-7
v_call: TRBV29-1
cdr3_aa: CSVVALAGVYEQYF

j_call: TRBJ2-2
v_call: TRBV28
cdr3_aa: CASTPAGTGELFF

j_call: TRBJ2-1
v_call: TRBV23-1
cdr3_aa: CASSPSGTHNEQFF

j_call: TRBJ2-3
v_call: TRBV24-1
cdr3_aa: CATSDPGERENTDTQYF

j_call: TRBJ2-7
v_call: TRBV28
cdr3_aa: CASSSPTPLGQGFSYEQYF

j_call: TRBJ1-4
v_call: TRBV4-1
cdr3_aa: CASSQSWGAANEKLFF

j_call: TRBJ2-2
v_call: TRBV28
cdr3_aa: CASSRTDHGELFF

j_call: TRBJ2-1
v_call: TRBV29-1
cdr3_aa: CSGVGGGQGHNEQFF

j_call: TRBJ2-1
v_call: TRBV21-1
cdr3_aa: CASSLPFYEQFF

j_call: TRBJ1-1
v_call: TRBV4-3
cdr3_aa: CASSQDVGEYTEAFF

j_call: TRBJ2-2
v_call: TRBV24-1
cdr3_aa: CATSDLNRDTGELFF

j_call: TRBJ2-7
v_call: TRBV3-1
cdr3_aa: CASSQGQGLDEQYF

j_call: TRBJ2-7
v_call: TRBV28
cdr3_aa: CASSFVAEYEQYF

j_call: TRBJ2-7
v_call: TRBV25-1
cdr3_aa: CASSESLAGDQFYYEQYF

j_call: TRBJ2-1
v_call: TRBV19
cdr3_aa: CASSRAGAYNEQFF

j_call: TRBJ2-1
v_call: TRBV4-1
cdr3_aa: CASSQEAFSSYNEQFF

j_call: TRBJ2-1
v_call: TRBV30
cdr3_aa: CAWSSRSSAYNEQFF

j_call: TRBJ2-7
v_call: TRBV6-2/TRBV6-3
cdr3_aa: CASSFISDYEQYF

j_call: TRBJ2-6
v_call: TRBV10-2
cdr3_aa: CASRSTGGWLVGSGANVLTF

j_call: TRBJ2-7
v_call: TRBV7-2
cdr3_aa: CASSPIHWEQYF

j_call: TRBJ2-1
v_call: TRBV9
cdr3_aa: CASSAASGYNEQFF

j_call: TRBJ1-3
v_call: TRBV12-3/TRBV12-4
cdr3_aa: CASTVGRVSGNTIYF

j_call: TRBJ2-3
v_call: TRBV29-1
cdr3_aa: CSALREGTQYF

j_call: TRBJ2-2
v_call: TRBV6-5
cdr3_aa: CASSYHFRAGGANTGELFF

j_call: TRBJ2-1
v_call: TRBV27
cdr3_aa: CASSSLSSYNEQFF

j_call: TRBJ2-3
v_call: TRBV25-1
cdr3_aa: CASSELGSDDTQYF

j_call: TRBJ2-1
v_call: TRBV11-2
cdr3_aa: CASSLRRDTSGSYNEQFF

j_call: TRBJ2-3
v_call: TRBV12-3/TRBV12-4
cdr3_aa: CASSPLGTSFRETQYF

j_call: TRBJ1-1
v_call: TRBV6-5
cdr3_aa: CASSSRGQVHTEAFF

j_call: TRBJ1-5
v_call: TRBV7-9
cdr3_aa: CASSPYTDQPQHF

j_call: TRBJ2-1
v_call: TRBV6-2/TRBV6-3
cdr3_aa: CASSAGTGRFGEQFF

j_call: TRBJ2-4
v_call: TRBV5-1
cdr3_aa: CASSLSPGAGIQYF

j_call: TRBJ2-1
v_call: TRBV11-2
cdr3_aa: CASSLDLAGGPYNEQFF

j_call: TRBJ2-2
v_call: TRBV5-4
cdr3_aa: CASSLSYSDGELFF

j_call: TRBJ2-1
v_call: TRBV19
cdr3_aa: CASRREPPNNEQFF

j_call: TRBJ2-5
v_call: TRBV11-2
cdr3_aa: CASSAPQESLQETQYF

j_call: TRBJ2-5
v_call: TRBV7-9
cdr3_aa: CASSLGGTGVQETQYF

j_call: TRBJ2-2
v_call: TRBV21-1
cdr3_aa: CASSNYRTYTGELFF

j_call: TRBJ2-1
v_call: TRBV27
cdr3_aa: CASSLASGEEQFF

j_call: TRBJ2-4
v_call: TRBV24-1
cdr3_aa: CATSDPWAGTDNIQYF

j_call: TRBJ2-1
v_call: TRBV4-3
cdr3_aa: CASSQGQGEQFF

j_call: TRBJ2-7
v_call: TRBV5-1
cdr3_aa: CASSLALRDYEQYF

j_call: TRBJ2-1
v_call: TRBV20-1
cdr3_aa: CSGDEGNNEQFF

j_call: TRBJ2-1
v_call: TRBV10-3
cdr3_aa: CAISGLADTYNEQFF

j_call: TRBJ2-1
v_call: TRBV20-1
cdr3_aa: CSAALTDYGEQFF

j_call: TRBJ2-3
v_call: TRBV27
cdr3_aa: CASSLFETGLTDTQYF

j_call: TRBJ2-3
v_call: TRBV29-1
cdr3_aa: CSVGDPEDTQYF

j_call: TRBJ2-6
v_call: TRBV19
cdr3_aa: CASSIEGTSSGANVLTF

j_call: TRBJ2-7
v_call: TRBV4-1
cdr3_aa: CASSQQPGLGAYEQYF

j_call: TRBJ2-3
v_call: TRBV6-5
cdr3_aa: CASSYFRDRDTDTQYF

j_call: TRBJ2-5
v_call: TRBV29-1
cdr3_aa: CSVDGQPNSGETQYF

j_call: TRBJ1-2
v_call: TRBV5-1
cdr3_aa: CASSRGRGDYGYTF

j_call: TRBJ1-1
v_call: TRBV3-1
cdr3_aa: CATSTGSEAFF